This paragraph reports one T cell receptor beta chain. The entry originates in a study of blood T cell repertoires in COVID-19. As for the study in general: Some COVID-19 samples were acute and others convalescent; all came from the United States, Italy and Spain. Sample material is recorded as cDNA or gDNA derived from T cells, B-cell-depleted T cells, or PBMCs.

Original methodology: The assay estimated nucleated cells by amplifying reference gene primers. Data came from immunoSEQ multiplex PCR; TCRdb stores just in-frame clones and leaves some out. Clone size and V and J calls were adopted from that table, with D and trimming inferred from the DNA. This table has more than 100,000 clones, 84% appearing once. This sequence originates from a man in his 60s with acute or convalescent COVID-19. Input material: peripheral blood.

The CDR3 loop reads CAWSAPTTGPNQPQHF. CDR3 sequence (DNA): TGTGCCTGGAGTGCCCCGACAACAGGACCCAATCAGCCCCAGCATTTT. V is TRBV30 and J is TRBJ1-5; perhaps TRBD1 as D (5 bases). CDR3 size: 16 residues. Germline values: CDR1 GTSNPN, CDR2 SVGIG (reference sequence). Trimming removed 1 base at V and 3 bases at J, with 16 bases between.